Each of the 27 T cell receptor beta chains below was sequenced from the same sample in a study of blood T cells in healthy people across ages. Next came a second PCR, run for about 7 to 12 cycles, which used a sample-barcoded 5' primer along with a J-beta primer mix. MiXCR was run by TCRdb on the 5' RACE reads, yielding one entry per CDR3 protein. The table lists under 1 million distinct CDR3 sequences, about 42% of them singletons. Source material: blood. All receptors derive from a man aged 60 to 69 in good health.

V gene TRBV5-1 combines with J gene TRBJ2-7; D is possibly TRBD2 (5 bases). The J call may be incorrect, as the DNA end agrees better with TRBJ2-5. This CDR3 spans 15 amino acids. CDR1 SGHRS and CDR2 YFSETQ come from the germline V gene. CDR3 bases: TGCGCCAGTAGCCCGGAGGAACAGAGTAGACAGACCCAGTACTTC. Translated: CASSPEEQSRQTQYF.

In the case of this clonotype: The likely explanation is a read error, given a far larger clone one base away. V usage is TRBV13 and J usage is TRBJ2-7, with 11 bases that match TRBD1. V shed 3 bases and J 10 bases; nucleotides not matched to a gene: 8. The CDR3 runs to 14 residues. The germline V gene has CDR1 PRHDT and CDR2 FYEKMQ (reference sequence). In DNA form, the CDR3 reads TGTGCCAGCAGCTTGGACAGGGGGCGTGAGGCCCAGTACTTC. Residues: CASSLDRGREAQYF.

The chain links TRBV9 to TRBJ2-5, with no clear D. From germline, CDR1 is SGDLS and CDR2 YYNGEE. CDR3 size: 15 residues. The V end lost 0 bases, the J end lost 3 bases, and 12 bases lay between the germline ends. Written as DNA, the CDR3 is TGTGCCAGCAGCGTAGGTGTGAATAGAAAAGAGACCCAGTACTTC. Encoded protein: CASSVGVNRKETQYF.

This clonotype was seen only a few times. The chain uses TRBV20-1 and TRBJ2-5, with D unclear. Between the trimmed V and J ends, which lost 8 bases and 2 bases, there was a span of 12 bases. The CDR3 runs 12 residues. The V gene's germline CDR1 is DFQATT and CDR2 SNEGSKA (reference sequence). This chain's CDR3 is CSPLDRQETQYF. As DNA, the CDR3 is TGCAGTCCCCTGGATCGACAAGAGACCCAGTACTTC.

Points on this clonotype: With a much larger clone just one base away, this may be a read error. The V call is TRBV6-6, the J call TRBJ2-4; 11 nucleotides match TRBD2. TRBJ2-5 explains the end of the DNA better; the J call may be wrong. This CDR3 is 14 amino acids long. The germline CDR1 and CDR2 sequences are MNHNY and SVGAGI (reference sequence). Here the CDR3 DNA reads TGTGGCAGCAGTTCTAGCGGGAGGCAAGAGACCCAGTACTTC. Encoded protein: CGSSSSGRQETQYF.

The genes are TRBV7-3 and TRBJ2-1, with 15 nucleotides matching TRBD2. Losses at the gene ends were 0 bases for V and 5 bases for J; bases not matched to a gene: 2. Germline CDR1 SGHTA, CDR2 FQGTGA. The CDR3 is 17 residues long. The CDR3 sequence is CASSLTGTSGGNNEQFF. The CDR3 DNA reads TGTGCCAGCAGCTTAACGGGGACTAGCGGGGGGAACAATGAGCAGTTCTTC.

J is TRBJ1-2 and V is TRBV4-2; D not certain. The V gene's germline CDR1 is LGHNA and CDR2 YNFKEQ. CDR3 length equals 14 residues. Trimming removed 0 bases at V and 8 bases at J, with 13 bases between. DNA for the CDR3: TGTGCCAGCAGCCAAGAGAGCCGTCCTTCGGGCTACACCTTC. Residues: CASSQESRPSGYTF.

This clonotype was recorded a few times. The chain has TRBV20-1 and TRBJ1-2, with D maybe TRBD1 (6 bases). This CDR3 is built from 13 residues. CDR1 is DFQATT, CDR2 SNEGSKA, per germline (reference sequence). The V end lost 3 bases, the J end lost 4 bases, and 12 bases lay between the germline ends. CDR3 DNA: TGCAGTGCTAGCACAGGGACCCTCTATGGCTACACCTTC. It translates to CSASTGTLYGYTF.

In this sample, this clonotype turned up a few times. CDR3 bases: TGTGCCAGCAGCTTGCGACTTACAACTGAAGCTTTCTTT. Its protein product is CASSLRLTTEAFF. V usage is TRBV5-6 and J usage is TRBJ1-1; unclear D gene. CDR3 size: 13 residues. V was clipped by 1 base and J by 5 bases, with 9 bases between them. Germline V gene sequence: CDR1 SGHDT, CDR2 YYEEEE. Using reference TRBV5-6 and TRBJ1-1 for the parts outside the CDR3, the full variable domain is DAGVTQSPTHLIKTRGQQVTLRCSPKSGHDTVSWYQQALGQGPQFIFQYYEEEERQRGNFPDRFSGHQFPNYSSELNVNALLLGDSALYLCASSLRLTTEAFFGQGTRLTVV.

The chain employs TRBV7-2 and TRBJ1-2; the match to TRBD1 covers 9 bases. The CDR3 runs to 15 residues. V was pared by 1 base and J by 6 bases, with 6 bases of the junction left unmatched. CDR1 SGHTA and CDR2 FQGNSA come from the germline V gene. The CDR3 DNA sequence: TGTGCCAGCAGCTTAGTGACAGGGGGTTATAATGGCTACACCTTC. It specifies CASSLVTGGYNGYTF.

This clonotype appeared once. The gene calls are TRBV20-1 and TRBJ1-2, with D possibly being TRBD1 (6 bases). Germline V gene lookup returns CDR1 DFQATT and CDR2 SNEGSKA (reference sequence). The ends were cut back, 5 bases at V and 8 bases at J, with 15 bases in the middle. This CDR3 comprises 12 residues. CDR3 in amino acids: CSAQDRSGGYTF. In DNA form, the CDR3 reads TGCAGTGCTCAAGACAGGTCCGGCGGCTACACCTTC.

The chain uses TRBV5-1 and TRBJ2-1; a weak D match, TRBD2 (6 bases). Germline V gives CDR1 SGHRS, CDR2 YFSETQ. CDR3 length: 15 residues. Trimming removed 3 bases at V and 6 bases at J, with 16 bases between. The CDR3 DNA reads TGCGCCAGCAGCTCCGGGACTGAATTTTTCAATGAGCAGTTCTTC. It yields the protein CASSSGTEFFNEQFF.

The rearrangement links TRBV7-3 to TRBJ2-1; TRBD1 matches 8 bases. The J call may be wrong; the DNA end is better matched by TRBJ2-7. The germline V gene encodes CDR1 SGHTA and CDR2 FQGTGA. There are 14 residues in the CDR3. The DNA for the CDR3 is TGTGCCAGCAGGTCAGGGGGCCCTTACAATGAGCAGTACTTC. It is translated as CASRSGGPYNEQYF.

The V gene is TRBV20-1, the J gene TRBJ2-2, with D possibly matching TRBD1 (5 bases). CDR1 is DFQATT, CDR2 SNEGSKA, per germline (reference sequence). Trimming removed 1 base at V and 3 bases at J, with 12 bases between. The CDR3 has 15 residues. This CDR3 is CSARVGQGDTGELFF. The CDR3 DNA sequence: TGCAGTGCTAGAGTGGGGCAGGGTGACACCGGGGAGCTGTTTTTT.

There are a few counts of this clonotype. The rearrangement uses TRBV5-1 and TRBJ2-1; 9 nucleotides match TRBD1. Germline assignment: CDR1 SGHRS and CDR2 YFSETQ. The CDR3 length is 15 residues. V lost 3 bases to trimming and J lost 9 bases; unmatched junction nucleotides: 10. The CDR3 sequence is CASSSRTGADSEQFF. CDR3 nucleotides: TGCGCCAGCAGCTCACGGACAGGGGCGGATAGTGAGCAGTTCTTC.

V gene TRBV7-8 combines with J gene TRBJ2-1; 9 bases line up with TRBD2. In germline, CDR1 is SGHVS, CDR2 FQNEAQ. CDR3 length: 18 residues. V lost 1 base and J lost 4; bases outside the gene matches: 11. The CDR3 reads CASSLVGAGGGMYNEQFF. In DNA, the CDR3 is TGTGCCAGCAGCTTAGTGGGTGCGGGGGGGGGCATGTACAATGAGCAGTTCTTC.

This clonotype appeared once. The J gene is TRBJ2-1, the V gene TRBV18, with 15 bases fitting TRBD2. The CDR3 covers 17 residues. Germline-derived CDR1 and CDR2 are KGHSH and LQKENI. After removal of 3 bases from V and 6 bases from J, the junction contained 6 bases not matched to a gene. The CDR3 here is CASSPGLAGGPGNEQFF. The CDR3 DNA follows: TGTGCCAGCTCACCTGGACTAGCGGGGGGGCCCGGCAATGAGCAGTTCTTC.

A few counts support this clonotype. The V gene is TRBV27, the J gene TRBJ1-2; D remains unclear. The CDR3 has 14 residues. Germline-derived CDR1 and CDR2 are MNHEY and SMNVEV (reference sequence). Trimming took off 0 bases at V and 2 bases at J, with 7 bases between the two ends. The CDR3 bases are TGTGCCAGCAGTTTATCGCCCAAGAACTATGGCTACACCTTC. The encoded protein is CASSLSPKNYGYTF.

V and J are TRBV21-1 and TRBJ1-5; the table calls TRBD1, which could not be checked here. TRBV21-1 has pseudogene status. This CDR3 is 18 amino acids long. Here the CDR3 reads CASSIDRDRVYSNQPQHF. Here the CDR3 DNA reads TGTGCCAGCAGCATAGACCGGGACAGGGTCTATAGCAATCAGCCCCAGCATTTT.

This clonotype occurred a few times. The chain is built from TRBV10-3 and TRBJ1-5, with TRBD1 matching over 10 bases. Germline CDR1 reads ENHRY; CDR2 reads SYGVKD. The CDR3 has 15 residues. V lost 5 bases, J lost 3 bases, and 4 bases stayed unmatched. CDR3 bases: TGTGCCATCAGTTCCGGGACAGGGGACAATCAGCCCCAGCATTTT. Translated: CAISSGTGDNQPQHF.

This chain joins TRBV7-8 and TRBJ1-2; unclear D gene. CDR3 length equals 15 residues. V lost 5 bases to trimming and J lost 2 bases, with 15 bases between them. Germline V lookup: CDR1 SGHVS, CDR2 FQNEAQ. The CDR3 coding sequence is TGTGCCAGCAGCCCACGGGTGGGAGTAAACTATGGCTACACCTTC. It specifies CASSPRVGVNYGYTF.

This clonotype was detected only a few times. V is TRBV7-9 and J is TRBJ2-7; 9 bases match TRBD1. The CDR3 has 16 amino acids. Germline V lookup: CDR1 SEHNR, CDR2 FQNEAQ (reference sequence). V lost 7 bases, J lost 4 bases, and 14 bases stayed unmatched. CDR3 protein: CASTLSTGTGFYEQYF. In DNA form, the CDR3 reads TGTGCCAGCACCCTATCGACCGGGACAGGGTTTTACGAGCAGTACTTC.

This clonotype turned up a few times. The V gene is TRBV28, the J gene TRBJ1-2; D might be TRBD1 (5 bases). The V gene's germline CDR1 is MDHEN and CDR2 SYDVKM. V dropped 6 bases and J dropped 2 bases, with 22 bases sitting between them. The CDR3 is 17 residues long. The CDR3, as DNA: TGTGCCAGCAGCTCAACCGGGGGAAGGGACTCGAACTATGGCTACACCTTC. It codes for CASSSTGGRDSNYGYTF.

The sample holds a few counts of this clonotype. V usage is TRBV11-2 and J usage is TRBJ2-3, with 8 bases identical to TRBD2. With V trimmed by 4 bases and J by 6 bases, 27 bases remained unmatched. CDR3 length: 21 residues. Germline V gives CDR1 SGHAT, CDR2 FQNNGV. The CDR3 sequence is CASSSPKPGTSPRNRGDTQYF. In DNA form, the CDR3 reads TGTGCCAGCAGCTCCCCCAAGCCGGGGACTAGTCCCCGAAACCGCGGGGATACGCAGTATTTT.

The chain couples TRBV6-2 or TRBV6-3 to TRBJ2-4; the D gene is possibly TRBD2 (5 bases). The V and J ends lost 4 bases and 0 bases respectively, with 7 bases between them. Germline V CDR1 and CDR2: MNHEY, SVGEGT. CDR3 length: 14 residues. The CDR3 reads CASSFGVAKNIQYF. In DNA form, the CDR3 reads TGTGCCAGCAGTTTCGGGGTAGCCAAAAACATTCAGTACTTC.

CDR3 sequence (DNA): TGTGCCAGCAGTTACGGCGTGGCGGGGGCAGTCCCGGGACAAGAGACCCAGTACTTC. Its protein is CASSYGVAGAVPGQETQYF. V gene TRBV6-2 or TRBV6-3 combines with J gene TRBJ2-5; tentatively, D is TRBD2 (7 bases). Germline V gene lookup returns CDR1 MNHEY and CDR2 SVGEGT. With 2 bases removed from V and 2 bases from J, the gap between germline ends came to 24 bases. This CDR3 spans 19 amino acids.

The chain recombines TRBV3-1 with TRBJ2-5, with 12 bases identical to TRBD2. Losses at the gene ends were 0 bases for V and 5 bases for J; bases not matched to a gene: 13. In germline, CDR1 is LGHDT, CDR2 YNNKEL (reference sequence). The CDR3 is 19 amino acids. CDR3 in amino acids: CASSQDFGLAGGREETQYF. In nucleotides, the CDR3 is TGTGCCAGCAGCCAAGATTTCGGCCTAGCGGGGGGGCGGGAGGAGACCCAGTACTTC.